What follows describes a single T cell receptor beta chain. What it binds is not known. This sample is drawn from a study of blood T cell dynamics during melanoma immunotherapy. In the study overall: First-line therapy was either pembrolizumab or nivolumab with ipilimumab for metastatic melanoma. Regarding the study as a whole: Disease-control patients' PBMC repertoires became either more clonal or more diverse at W3.

This CDR3 region has 13 residues. Germline V CDR1 and CDR2: SGDLS, YYNGEE. V shed 4 bases and J shed 7 bases, with 9 bases lying between them. Clones were read by immunoSEQ multiplex PCR, and TCRdb kept only the in-frame ones, dropping some. The data hold 8,500 to 10,000 clones, with approximately 90% observed a single time. Time point noted: pre-treatment baseline. This receptor was obtained from a human donor with melanoma. Material: blood, obtained from a patient treated with checkpoint blockade. The chain couples TRBV9 to TRBJ1-6; D gene ambiguous. The CDR3 here is CASSTLGNSPLHF. The CDR3 DNA reads as TGTGCCAGCAGCACCCTAGGGAATTCACCCCTCCACTTT.